One T cell receptor (beta chain) is described in this entry. Its antigen is unidentified. Since all of the isolated RNA was reverse transcribed, expressed TCRB transcripts were what got sequenced. The assay was immunoSEQ multiplex PCR, and TCRdb's table has in-frame clones only and misses some. The data contain hundreds of thousands of clones, 11% to 15% of them singletons. This sample stems from a study of beta chain features in type 1 diabetes. Notes on the study in general: In every one of the four CD4+ subsets, TCRB CDR3s were moderately but significantly shorter in Type 1 diabetes patients.

This CDR3 has 14 residues. The V and J ends lost 4 bases and 9 bases respectively, with 15 bases between them. CDR1 MNHEY and CDR2 SVGAGI come from the germline V gene. The J gene is TRBJ2-2, the V gene TRBV6-5; D not resolved. This TCR came from a man aged 18 to 30 with type 1 diabetes. The material sequenced was naive CD4+ T cells from blood. The CDR3 nucleotides read TGTGCCAGCAGTTCAACCCCAAGTCTCCGGGAGCTGTTTTTT. This translates into CASSSTPSLRELFF.